Below, 18 T cell receptor beta chains from the same sample are listed, as sequenced in a study of T-cell memory formation after mild COVID-19. TCRdb processed the 5' RACE reads anew with MiXCR; each CDR3 protein has one entry. The sample contains 300,000 or so distinct CDR3 sequences, about 17% of which appear only once. Sequences were obtained from PBMCs or a T cell subset sorted from them (not recorded which). Receptors originate from a man younger than 35 who had mild COVID-19 (a few samples of this study predate the infection). Cell type and time point are not known.

This chain uses TRBV5-6 with TRBJ2-2; D is unclear. Trimming took off 0 bases at V and 1 base at J, with 10 bases between the two ends. The CDR3 covers 16 residues. The germline CDR1 and CDR2 sequences are SGHDT and YYEEEE. CDR3 nucleotides: TGTGCCAGCAGCTTGGTGGTAGGCTTGAACACCGGGGAGCTGTTTTTT. It codes for CASSLVVGLNTGELFF.

This clonotype was counted only a few times. The rearrangement links TRBV9 to TRBJ1-1, with D perhaps TRBD1 (6 bases). This CDR3 is built from 14 residues. Between the trimmed V and J ends, which lost 0 bases and 3 bases, there was a span of 9 bases. Germline CDR1 and CDR2: SGDLS and YYNGEE. This CDR3 is CASSVGPGDTEAFF. CDR3 nucleotides: TGTGCCAGCAGCGTAGGCCCAGGGGACACTGAAGCTTTCTTT.

The table lists this clonotype with a count of one. V and J are TRBV3-1 and TRBJ1-2; weak D call: TRBD1 (5 bases). The CDR3 has 13 amino acids. Germline V CDR1 and CDR2: LGHDT, YNNKEL (reference sequence). Trimming pared 3 bases from V and 8 bases from J, leaving 13 bases between. CDR3 in DNA: TGTGCCAGCAGCCAGGGGGGAGGCGGAGGCTACACCTTC. Protein: CASSQGGGGGYTF.

This clonotype has more than one count but fewer than ten. The chain joins TRBV18 to TRBJ1-4; no definite D call. Trimming left V 2 bases short and J 4 bases short, with 11 bases between. This CDR3 contains 15 residues. In germline, CDR1 is KGHSH, CDR2 LQKENI. The CDR3 bases are TGTGCCAGCTCACCAGACGGCAGCCGTAATGAAAAACTGTTTTTT. Translated: CASSPDGSRNEKLFF.

The chain uses TRBV7-9 and TRBJ2-5; no clear D. Germline values: CDR1 SEHNR, CDR2 FQNEAQ (reference sequence). V was shortened by 4 bases and J by 5 bases, with 8 bases between the two germline ends. The CDR3 covers 12 residues. The CDR3, as DNA: TGTGCCAGCAGCTCCTTTCGGGAGACCCAGTACTTC. It is translated as CASSSFRETQYF.

Ten or more counts support this clonotype. The chain uses TRBV6-6 and TRBJ2-5, with D possibly called TRBD1 or TRBD2 (5 bases each). V lost 7 bases to trimming and J lost 3 bases, with 18 bases between them. This CDR3 region has 15 residues. Germline-derived CDR1 and CDR2 are MNHNY and SVGAGI (reference sequence). DNA of the CDR3: TGTGCCAGCACCCTGTCGGGGACCAGTAAAGAGACCCAGTACTTC. Translating it yields CASTLSGTSKETQYF.

There are many counts of this clonotype. The chain employs TRBV5-6 and TRBJ2-6; 11 bases agree with TRBD2. This CDR3 region has 18 residues. Germline V CDR1 and CDR2: SGHDT, YYEEEE. V lost 4 bases and J lost 0; bases outside the gene matches: 6. The CDR3 DNA reads TGTGCCAGCAGCCCACTAGCGGGGGCGCTCTCTGGGGCCAACGTCCTGACTTTC. The encoded protein is CASSPLAGALSGANVLTF.

In this sample, this clonotype turned up once. The V call is TRBV10-3, the J call TRBJ2-2; D may be TRBD2 (6 bases). Looked up from germline, CDR1 is ENHRY and CDR2 is SYGVKD. The CDR3 loop spans 14 amino acids. Between the trimmed V and J ends, which lost 2 bases and 5 bases, there was a span of 9 bases. The CDR3 loop is CAISEMAGTGELFF. Written as DNA, the CDR3 is TGTGCCATCAGTGAGATGGCGGGGACCGGGGAGCTGTTTTTT.

A few counts support this clonotype. The chain uses TRBV23-1 and TRBJ2-7; D unresolved. TRBV23-1 is classed as an ORF, of uncertain function. V was shortened by 9 bases and J by 1 base, with 19 bases between the two germline ends. CDR3 size: 15 residues. The CDR3: CASPPGPDISYEQYF. DNA for the CDR3: TGCGCCAGTCCCCCGGGTCCTGATATTTCCTACGAGCAGTACTTC.

This clonotype came up a few times. This chain links TRBV5-1 with TRBJ2-3; perhaps TRBD1 as D (5 bases). Trimming pared 4 bases from V and 2 bases from J, leaving 11 bases between. Germline CDR1 SGHRS, CDR2 YFSETQ. The CDR3 is made up of 14 amino acids. CDR3 nucleotides: TGCGCCAGCAGCCCGTACAGGACCACAGATACGCAGTATTTT. It encodes CASSPYRTTDTQYF. The entire variable domain, with the rest obtained from reference TRBV5-1 and TRBJ2-3, is as follows: KAGVTQTPRYLIKTRGQQVTLSCSPISGHRSVSWYQQTPGQGLQFLFEYFSETQRNKGNFPGRFSGRQFSNSRSEMNVSTLELGDSALYLCASSPYRTTDTQYFGPGTRLTVL.

This clonotype was picked up many times. CDR3 coding DNA: TGTGCCAGCAGTCGGGACAGTTCTAACTATGGCTACACCTTC. Its protein is CASSRDSSNYGYTF. The chain uses TRBV6-6 and TRBJ1-2; 7 bases map to TRBD1. Per germline, CDR1 MNHNY and CDR2 SVGAGI (reference sequence). The CDR3 extends over 14 amino acids. J lost 0 bases, V lost 5 bases, and 3 bases had no gene match.

This clonotype was detected a few times. The chain carries TRBV29-1 and TRBJ1-6; TRBD1 aligns across 9 bases. The germline V gene has CDR1 SQVTM and CDR2 ANQGSEA. The CDR3 covers 13 residues. With 4 bases clipped from V and 10 bases from J, the junction kept 5 bases outside the gene matches. CDR3 DNA sequence: TGCAGCGTTGGGGACAGGGCCAACTCACCCCTCCACTTT. Amino acid sequence: CSVGDRANSPLHF.

The chain is built from TRBV21-1 and TRBJ2-7; the table's D call, TRBD1, was not checked against the DNA. TRBV21-1 is tagged as a pseudogene. The CDR3 contains 14 residues. The CDR3 DNA sequence: TGTGCCAGCAGCAAAGGGCGGACATCCTACGAGCAGTACGTC. Translation gives CASSKGRTSYEQYV.

The genes are TRBV20-1 and TRBJ1-2; D unclear. This CDR3 is built from 14 residues. Trimming shortened V by 1 base and J by 0 bases, and 9 bases separated the two germline ends. Germline CDR1 reads DFQATT; CDR2 reads SNEGSKA (reference sequence). The CDR3 DNA reads as TGCAGTGCTAGAGGCAGCTCAGCTAACTATGGCTACACCTTC. Encoded protein: CSARGSSANYGYTF.

This clonotype was counted between two and nine times. The chain recombines TRBV7-2 with TRBJ2-3; D perhaps matches TRBD1 (5 bases). The CDR3 extends over 15 amino acids. The germline V gene encodes CDR1 SGHTA and CDR2 FQGNSA. Trimming took 1 base from V and 0 from J, leaving 8 bases between them. This CDR3 reads CASSLGTRSTDTQYF. Here the CDR3 DNA reads TGTGCCAGCAGCTTAGGGACACGAAGCACAGATACGCAGTATTTT.

V gene TRBV24-1 combines with J gene TRBJ1-2; D gene unclear. The germline gives CDR1 KGHDR, CDR2 SFDVKD. This CDR3 contains 12 residues. Between the trimmed V and J ends, which lost 4 bases and 4 bases, there was a span of 6 bases. CDR3 coding DNA: TGTGCCACCAGTGAGACTCGCTATGGCTACACCTTC. Translation gives CATSETRYGYTF.

This clonotype occurred a few times. The chain joins TRBV20-1 to TRBJ1-4, with 7 bases identical to TRBD1. This CDR3 region has 16 residues. Trimming took 6 bases from V and 2 from J; bases not matched to a gene: 12. CDR1 is DFQATT and CDR2 is SNEGSKA in the germline V gene (reference sequence). The CDR3 DNA sequence: TGCAGTGCGGCCAAGGAGGGGGCGCGGACTAATGAAAAACTGTTTTTT. It specifies CSAAKEGARTNEKLFF.

The V and J genes are TRBV4-2 and TRBJ2-2; D is unresolved. This CDR3 has 13 amino acids. In germline, CDR1 is LGHNA, CDR2 YNFKEQ. Deletions cut 1 base from V and 4 bases from J, with 4 bases between. CDR3 region: CASSQGVTGELFF. In nucleotides, the CDR3 is TGTGCCAGCAGCCAAGGAGTCACCGGGGAGCTGTTTTTT.